This T cell receptor beta chain was retrieved from a study of blood T cell repertoires in COVID-19. Study as a whole: Samples of COVID-19 (acute and convalescent) were obtained from the United States, Italy and Spain.

The CDR3 runs to 15 residues. Germline assignment: CDR1 MNHEY and CDR2 SVGAGI. Trimming took 6 bases from V and 4 from J, leaving 18 bases between them. Generated by immunoSEQ multiplex PCR, the TCRdb table keeps only in-frame clones and is missing some. The sample has about 130,000 clones; almost 85% are singletons. This chain links TRBV6-5 with TRBJ2-5; possible D gene TRBD2, 5 bases. The sample consisted of peripheral blood. The clonotype originates from a woman in her 30s who had recovered from COVID-19. The CDR3 is CASRDGLASIETQYF. CDR3 DNA sequence: TGTGCCAGCAGGGATGGCCTAGCTTCGATAGAGACCCAGTACTTC.